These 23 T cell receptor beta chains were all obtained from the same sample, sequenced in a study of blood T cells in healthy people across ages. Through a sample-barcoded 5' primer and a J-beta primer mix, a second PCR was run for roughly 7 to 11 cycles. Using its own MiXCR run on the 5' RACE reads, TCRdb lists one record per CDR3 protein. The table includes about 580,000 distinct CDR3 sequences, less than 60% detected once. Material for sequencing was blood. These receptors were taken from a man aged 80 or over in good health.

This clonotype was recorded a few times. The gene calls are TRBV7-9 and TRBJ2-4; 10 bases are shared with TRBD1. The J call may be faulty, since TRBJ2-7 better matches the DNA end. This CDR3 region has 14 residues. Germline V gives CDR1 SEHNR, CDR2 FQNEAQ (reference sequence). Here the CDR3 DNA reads TGTGCCAGCAGGGTCTCGGGACAGGGGAACGAGCAGTACTTC. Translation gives CASRVSGQGNEQYF.

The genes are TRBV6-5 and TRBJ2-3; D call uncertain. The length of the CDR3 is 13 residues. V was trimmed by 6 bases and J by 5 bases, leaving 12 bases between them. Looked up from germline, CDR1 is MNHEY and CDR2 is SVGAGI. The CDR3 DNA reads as TGTGCCAGCAGGACGACCGTAGGAGATACGCAGTATTTT. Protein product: CASRTTVGDTQYF.

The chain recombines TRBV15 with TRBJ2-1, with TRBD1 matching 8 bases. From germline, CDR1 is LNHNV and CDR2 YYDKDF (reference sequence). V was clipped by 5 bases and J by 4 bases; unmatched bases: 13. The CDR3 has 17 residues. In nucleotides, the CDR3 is TGTGCCACCAGCGTCCCAGCTGGGACAGGAGAGTACAATGAGCAGTTCTTC. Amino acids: CATSVPAGTGEYNEQFF.

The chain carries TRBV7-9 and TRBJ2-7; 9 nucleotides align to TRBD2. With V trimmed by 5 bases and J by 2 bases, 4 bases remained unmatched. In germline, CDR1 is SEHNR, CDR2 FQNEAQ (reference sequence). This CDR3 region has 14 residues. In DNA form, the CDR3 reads TGTGCCAGCAGCCCTAGCGGGATCACCTACGAGCAGTACTTC. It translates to CASSPSGITYEQYF.

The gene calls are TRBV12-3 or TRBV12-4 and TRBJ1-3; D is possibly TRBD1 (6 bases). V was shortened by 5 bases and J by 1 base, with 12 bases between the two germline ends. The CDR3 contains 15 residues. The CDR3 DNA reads TGTGCCAGCAGTCGATGGACAGCTTCTGGAAACACCATATATTTT. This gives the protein CASSRWTASGNTIYF.

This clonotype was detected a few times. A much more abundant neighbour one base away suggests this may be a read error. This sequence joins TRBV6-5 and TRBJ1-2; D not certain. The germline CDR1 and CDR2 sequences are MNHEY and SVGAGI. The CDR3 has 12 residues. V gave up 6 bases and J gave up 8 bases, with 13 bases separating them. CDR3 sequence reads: CASRRTYGGYTF. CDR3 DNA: TGTGCCAGCAGGCGAACGTATGGCGGCTACACCTTC.

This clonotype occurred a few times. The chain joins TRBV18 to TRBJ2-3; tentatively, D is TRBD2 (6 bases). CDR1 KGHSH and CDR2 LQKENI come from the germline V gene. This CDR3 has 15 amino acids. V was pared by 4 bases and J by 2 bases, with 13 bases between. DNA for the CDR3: TGTGCCAGCTCACGGAGCAGGGACTTCACAGATACGCAGTATTTT. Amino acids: CASSRSRDFTDTQYF.

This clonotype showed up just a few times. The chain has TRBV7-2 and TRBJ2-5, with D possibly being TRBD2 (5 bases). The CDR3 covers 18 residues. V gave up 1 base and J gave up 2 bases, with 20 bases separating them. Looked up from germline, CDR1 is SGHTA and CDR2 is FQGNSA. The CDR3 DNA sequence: TGTGCCAGCAGCTTAGTGATATCCGGCTCGGGGTTTCAAGAGACCCAGTACTTC. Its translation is CASSLVISGSGFQETQYF.

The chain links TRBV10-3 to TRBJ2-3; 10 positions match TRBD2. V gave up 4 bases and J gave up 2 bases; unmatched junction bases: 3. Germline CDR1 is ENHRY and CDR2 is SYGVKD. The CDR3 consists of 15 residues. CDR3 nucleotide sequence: TGTGCCATCAGTGGCGGACTAGCGGACACAGATACGCAGTATTTT. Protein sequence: CAISGGLADTDTQYF.

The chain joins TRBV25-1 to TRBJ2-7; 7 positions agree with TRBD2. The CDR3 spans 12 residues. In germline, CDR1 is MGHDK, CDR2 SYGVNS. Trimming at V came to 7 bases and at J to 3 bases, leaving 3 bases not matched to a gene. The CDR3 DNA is TGTGCCAGCAAGGGCGGGAGCTACGAGCAGTACTTC. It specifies CASKGGSYEQYF.

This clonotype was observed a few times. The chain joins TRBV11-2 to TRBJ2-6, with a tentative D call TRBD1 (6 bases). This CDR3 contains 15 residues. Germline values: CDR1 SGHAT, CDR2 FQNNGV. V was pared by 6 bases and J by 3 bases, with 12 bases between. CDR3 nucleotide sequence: TGTGCCAGCAGATTCTACAGGGATGGGGCCAACGTCCTGACTTTC. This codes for CASRFYRDGANVLTF.

Here the CDR3 reads CATSRDRRYNEQFF. In DNA, the CDR3 is TGTGCCACCAGCAGAGATAGGCGCTACAATGAGCAGTTCTTC. The genes are TRBV15 and TRBJ2-1; D remains unclear. This CDR3 comprises 14 residues. Germline V CDR1 and CDR2: LNHNV, YYDKDF (reference sequence). V lost 0 bases to trimming and J lost 3 bases, with 6 bases between them. The whole variable domain, remainder taken from reference TRBV15 and TRBJ2-1, is DAMVIQNPRYQVTQFGKPVTLSCSQTLNHNVMYWYQQKSSQAPKLLFHYYDKDFNNEADTPDNFQSRRPNTSFCFLDIRSPGLGDTAMYLCATSRDRRYNEQFFGPGTRLTVL.

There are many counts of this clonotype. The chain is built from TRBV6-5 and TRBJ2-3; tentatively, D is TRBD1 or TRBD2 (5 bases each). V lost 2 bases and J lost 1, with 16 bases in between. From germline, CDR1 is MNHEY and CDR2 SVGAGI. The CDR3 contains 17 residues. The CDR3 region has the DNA TGTGCCAGCAGTTACGGTATCGGCCGGGGACGCACAGATACGCAGTATTTT. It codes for CASSYGIGRGRTDTQYF.

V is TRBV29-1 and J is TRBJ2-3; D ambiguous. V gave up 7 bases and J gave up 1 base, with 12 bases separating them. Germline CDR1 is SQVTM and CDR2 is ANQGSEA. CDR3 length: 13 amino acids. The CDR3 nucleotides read TGCAGCGCCCTGTGGACCGGCACAGATACGCAGTATTTT. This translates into CSALWTGTDTQYF.

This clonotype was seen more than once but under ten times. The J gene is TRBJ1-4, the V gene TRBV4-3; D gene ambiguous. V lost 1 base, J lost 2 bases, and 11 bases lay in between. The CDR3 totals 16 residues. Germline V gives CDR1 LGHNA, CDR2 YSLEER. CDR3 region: CASSQGAVGTNEKLFF. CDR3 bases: TGCGCCAGCAGCCAAGGGGCAGTCGGGACTAATGAAAAACTGTTTTTT.

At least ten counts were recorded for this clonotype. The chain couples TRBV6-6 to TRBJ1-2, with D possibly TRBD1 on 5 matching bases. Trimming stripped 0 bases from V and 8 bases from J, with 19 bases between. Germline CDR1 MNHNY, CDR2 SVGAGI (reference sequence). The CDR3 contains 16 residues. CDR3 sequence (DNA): TGTGCCAGCAGTTACTCCGTCGCTCGACAGATGGGAGGCTACACCTTC. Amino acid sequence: CASSYSVARQMGGYTF.

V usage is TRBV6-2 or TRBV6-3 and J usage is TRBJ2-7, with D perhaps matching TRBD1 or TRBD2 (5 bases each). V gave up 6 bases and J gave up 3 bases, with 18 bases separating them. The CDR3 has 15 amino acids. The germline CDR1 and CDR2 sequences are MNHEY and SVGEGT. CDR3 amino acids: CASRDPGPSFYEQYF. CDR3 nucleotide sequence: TGTGCCAGCAGAGACCCGGGACCATCTTTCTACGAGCAGTACTTC.

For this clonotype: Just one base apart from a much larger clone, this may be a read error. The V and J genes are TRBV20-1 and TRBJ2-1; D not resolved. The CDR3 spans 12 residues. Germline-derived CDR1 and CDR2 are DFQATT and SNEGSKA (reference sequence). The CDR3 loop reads CSAREALNEQLF. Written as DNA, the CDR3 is TGCAGTGCTAGAGAGGCTCTCAATGAGCAGTTATTC.

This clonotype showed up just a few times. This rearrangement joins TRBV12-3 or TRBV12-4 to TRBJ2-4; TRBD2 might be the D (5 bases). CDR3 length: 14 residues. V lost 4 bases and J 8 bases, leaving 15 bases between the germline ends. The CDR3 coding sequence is TGTGCCAGCAGTTATCCCCGGAGGCGGTACATTCAGTACTTC. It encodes CASSYPRRRYIQYF.

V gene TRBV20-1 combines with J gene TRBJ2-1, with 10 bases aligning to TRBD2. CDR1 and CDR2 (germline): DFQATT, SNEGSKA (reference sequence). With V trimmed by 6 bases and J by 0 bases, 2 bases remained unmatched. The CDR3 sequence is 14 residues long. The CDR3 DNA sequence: TGCAGTGCCGGGACTAGCGACTCCTACAATGAGCAGTTCTTC. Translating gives CSAGTSDSYNEQFF.

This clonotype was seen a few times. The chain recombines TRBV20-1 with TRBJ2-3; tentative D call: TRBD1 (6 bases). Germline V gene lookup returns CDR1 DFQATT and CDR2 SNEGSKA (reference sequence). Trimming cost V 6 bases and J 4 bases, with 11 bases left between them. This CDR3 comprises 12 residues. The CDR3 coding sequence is TGCAGTGCACCTGGACAGCCAGATACGCAGTATTTT. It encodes CSAPGQPDTQYF.

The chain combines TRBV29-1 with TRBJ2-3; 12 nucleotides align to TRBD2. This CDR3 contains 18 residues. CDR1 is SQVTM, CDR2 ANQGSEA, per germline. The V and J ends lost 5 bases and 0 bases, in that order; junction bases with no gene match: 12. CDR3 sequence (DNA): TGCAGCGTTCGCGGGTCTAGCGGGAGGGGGCCTAGCACAGATACGCAGTATTTT. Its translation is CSVRGSSGRGPSTDTQYF.

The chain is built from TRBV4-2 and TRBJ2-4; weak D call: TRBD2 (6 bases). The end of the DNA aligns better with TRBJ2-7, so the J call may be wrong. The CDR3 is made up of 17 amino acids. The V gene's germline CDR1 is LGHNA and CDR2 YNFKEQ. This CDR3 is CASSQVGVGTLQYEQYF. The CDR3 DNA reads TGTGCCAGCAGCCAAGTTGGGGTGGGGACTCTGCAATACGAGCAGTACTTC.